These 10 T cell receptor beta chains were sequenced from one sample in a study of blood T cells in healthy people across ages. Using a J-beta primer mix together with a sample-barcoded 5' primer, a second PCR was run for roughly 6 to 11 cycles. TCRdb fed the 5' RACE reads into MiXCR, producing one record per CDR3 protein. The sample comprises 700,000 to 850,000 distinct CDR3 sequences, roughly 34% of which are singletons, and 10% to 15% rests with the top ten. Sequencing was performed on blood. These receptor sequences come from a man between 18 and 29 years old in good health.

In regard to this clonotype: A read error may account for a junction end that differs from germline. V gene TRBV12-3 or TRBV12-4 combines with J gene TRBJ1-6; no firm D call. The length of the CDR3 is 14 residues. CDR3 nucleotides: TGTGCCAGCAGTTTCGACATTTATAATTCACCCCCCCACTTT. Its protein is CASSFDIYNSPPHF.

A few counts support this clonotype. The J gene is TRBJ1-1, the V gene TRBV4-1; TRBD1 might be the D (5 bases). V was clipped by 3 bases and J by 10 bases, with 15 bases between them. CDR1 and CDR2 (germline): MGHRA, YSYEKL. The CDR3 covers 13 residues. CDR3 DNA sequence: TGCGCCAGCAGCCACCTCAAGCTGGGGGGAGCTTTCTTT. It codes for CASSHLKLGGAFF.

This clonotype has at least ten counts. The chain carries TRBV20-1 and TRBJ2-3; maybe TRBD1 (5 bases). The V gene's germline CDR1 is DFQATT and CDR2 SNEGSKA (reference sequence). This CDR3 is 13 amino acids long. Trimming stripped 6 bases from V and 0 bases from J, with 10 bases between. The CDR3 spells CSAKDISTDTQYF. The DNA for the CDR3 is TGCAGTGCCAAGGACATCAGCACAGATACGCAGTATTTT.

The genes are TRBV6-5 and TRBJ2-7; either TRBD1 or TRBD2 may fit D (5 bases each). In germline, CDR1 is MNHEY, CDR2 SVGAGI. The CDR3 length is 16 residues. Between the trimmed V and J ends, which lost 6 bases and 7 bases, there was a span of 25 bases. CDR3 bases: TGTGCCAGCAGCCTACGGGGCACTTGGTCCTACAATGAGCAGTACTTC. Protein product: CASSLRGTWSYNEQYF.

This clonotype was counted between two and nine times. This chain joins TRBV5-5 and TRBJ2-4, with 7 bases aligning to TRBD2. The CDR3 loop spans 17 amino acids. V lost 4 bases, J lost 0 bases, and 10 bases stayed unmatched. CDR1 is SGHKS, CDR2 YYEKEE, per germline (reference sequence). The CDR3 loop is CASSTGLTDLAKNIQYF. As DNA, the CDR3 is TGTGCCAGCAGCACGGGACTAACCGACCTAGCCAAAAACATTCAGTACTTC.

In regard to this clonotype: This may stem from a read error, because a much larger clone lies one nucleotide away. J is TRBJ2-7 and V is TRBV3-1, with D possibly matching TRBD2 (6 bases). Germline V lookup: CDR1 LGHDT, CDR2 YNNKEL (reference sequence). Trimming stripped 4 bases from V and 7 bases from J, with 14 bases between. This CDR3 is 13 amino acids long. CDR3 loop: CASSPGAENEQYF. CDR3 coding DNA: TGTGCCAGCAGCCCGGGAGCGGAGAATGAGCAGTACTTC.

The sample holds a few counts of this clonotype. The rearrangement joins TRBV12-3 or TRBV12-4 to TRBJ1-2; D not resolved. V lost 2 bases and J lost 2, with 12 bases in between. This CDR3 contains 15 residues. This CDR3 reads CASSLKSFTNYGYTF. CDR3 coding DNA: TGTGCCAGCAGTTTAAAGTCCTTTACAAACTATGGCTACACCTTC.

Details on this clonotype: It may be a read error: a sequence one base away is much more abundant. The J gene is TRBJ2-7, the V gene TRBV12-3 or TRBV12-4; weak D call: TRBD1 (6 bases). CDR3 length: 14 amino acids. V lost 6 bases, J lost 7 bases, and 19 bases lay in between. The DNA for the CDR3 is TGTGCCAGCAGCTCAAACAGGGTTTGGGATGAGCAGTACTTC. The encoded protein is CASSSNRVWDEQYF.

Concerning this clonotype: An end of the junction differs from the germline gene, which may be a read error. The rearrangement joins TRBV30 to TRBJ1-2; 8 positions match TRBD1. Germline values: CDR1 GTSNPN, CDR2 SVGIG (reference sequence). The CDR3 runs 16 residues. In DNA, the CDR3 is TGTGCCGGGAGTGTACTGGGACAGGCCGCGAACTATGGCTACACCTTC. This translates into CAGSVLGQAANYGYTF.

The chain recombines TRBV20-1 with TRBJ1-1; TRBD1 is a possible D gene (5 bases). The CDR3 extends over 13 amino acids. Deletions cut 0 bases from V and 4 bases from J, with 9 bases between. Germline assignment: CDR1 DFQATT and CDR2 SNEGSKA (reference sequence). Written as DNA, the CDR3 is TGCAGTGCTAGAGATCATGGGGGCACTGAAGCTTTCTTT. This codes for CSARDHGGTEAFF.